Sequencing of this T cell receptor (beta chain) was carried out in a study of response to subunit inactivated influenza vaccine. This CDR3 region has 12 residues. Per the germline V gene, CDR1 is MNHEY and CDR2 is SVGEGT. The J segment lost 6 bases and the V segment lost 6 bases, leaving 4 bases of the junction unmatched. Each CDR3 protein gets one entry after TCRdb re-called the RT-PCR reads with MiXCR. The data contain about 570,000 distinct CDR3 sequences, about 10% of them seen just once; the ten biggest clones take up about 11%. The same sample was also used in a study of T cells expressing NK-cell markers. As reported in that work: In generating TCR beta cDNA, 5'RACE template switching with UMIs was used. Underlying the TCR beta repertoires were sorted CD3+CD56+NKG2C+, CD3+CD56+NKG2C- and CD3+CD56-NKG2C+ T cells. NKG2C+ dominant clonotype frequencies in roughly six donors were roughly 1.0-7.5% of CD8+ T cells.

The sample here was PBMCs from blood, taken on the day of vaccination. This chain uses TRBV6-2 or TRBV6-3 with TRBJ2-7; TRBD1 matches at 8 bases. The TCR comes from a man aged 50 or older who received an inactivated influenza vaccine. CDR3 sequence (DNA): TGTGCCAGCAGACTCGGACAGGGCGAGCAGTACTTC. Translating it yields CASRLGQGEQYF.